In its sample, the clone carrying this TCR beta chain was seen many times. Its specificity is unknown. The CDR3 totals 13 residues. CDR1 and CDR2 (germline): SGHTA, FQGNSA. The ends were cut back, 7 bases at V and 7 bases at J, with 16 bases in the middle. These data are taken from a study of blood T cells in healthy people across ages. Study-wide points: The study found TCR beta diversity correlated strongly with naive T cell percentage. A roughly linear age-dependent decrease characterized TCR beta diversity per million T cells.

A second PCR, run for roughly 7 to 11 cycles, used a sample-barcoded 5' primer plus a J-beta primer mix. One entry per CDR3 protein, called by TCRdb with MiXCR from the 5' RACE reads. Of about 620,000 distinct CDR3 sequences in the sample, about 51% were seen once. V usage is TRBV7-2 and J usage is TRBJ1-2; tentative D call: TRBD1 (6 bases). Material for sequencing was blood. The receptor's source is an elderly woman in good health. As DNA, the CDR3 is TGTGCCAGCAAAAACAGGGTGTTAGGTGGCTACACCTTC. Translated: CASKNRVLGGYTF.